This TCR beta chain was captured by sequencing in a study of blood T cell repertoires in COVID-19. Across the whole study: PBMCs, B-cell-depleted T cells, or T cells provided the cDNA or gDNA that made up the material.

Between the trimmed V and J ends, which lost 3 bases and 0 bases, there was a span of 15 bases. Per germline, CDR1 SGHRS and CDR2 YFSETQ. The CDR3 has 16 amino acids. Clones were read by immunoSEQ multiplex PCR, and TCRdb kept only the in-frame ones, dropping some. Here the sample spans 200,000 to 250,000 clones, about nine tenths being singletons. The sample consisted of PBMCs or T cells enriched from blood (not recorded which). The receptor was derived from a man aged 25 to 40 in a cohort exposed to, infected with or recovered from COVID-19 (not recorded which). The V gene is TRBV5-1, the J gene TRBJ1-1; perhaps TRBD1 as D (6 bases). CDR3 residues: CASSYLPGQVNTEAFF. In nucleotides, the CDR3 is TGCGCCAGCAGCTACTTACCGGGACAAGTGAACACTGAAGCTTTCTTT. Drawing the rest from reference TRBV5-1 and TRBJ1-1, the complete variable domain is KAGVTQTPRYLIKTRGQQVTLSCSPISGHRSVSWYQQTPGQGLQFLFEYFSETQRNKGNFPGRFSGRQFSNSRSEMNVSTLELGDSALYLCASSYLPGQVNTEAFFGQGTRLTVV.